This TCR beta chain is from a study of T-cell memory formation after mild COVID-19 listed by TCRdb under 2021. Broadly, across the study: Most TCR sequence clusters were specific to one of the two donors. Two young, previously healthy adult volunteers made up the cohort, one male and one female. In two donors, T-cell clones that expanded and contracted after mild COVID-19 were followed by sequencing TCRalpha and TCRbeta repertoires longitudinally.

TCRdb lists the instrument as Illumina NovaSeq 6000. TCRalpha and TCRbeta cDNA libraries were built by 5'RACE with constant-segment primers, adding sample barcodes and unique molecular identifiers. Trizol reagent was used to extract RNA from every sample. Libraries were amplified in two PCR steps, with a second sample barcode and Illumina TruSeq adapters added in the second step. Sequencing of libraries was performed on an Illumina NovaSeq with 2 x 150 bp paired-end reads. In the original analysis: With migec v1.2.7, reads were demultiplexed and then collapsed into UMI-guided consensus sequences. Using mixcr v2.1.11, UMI consensuses were aligned to TRA and TRB V and J templates and then assembled into clonotypes. Expanded or contracted clonotypes were those called significant by both edgeR and NoisET, with noise models trained on biological replicates. For edgeR calls, the cutoffs were a false discovery rate-adjusted p below 0.01 and a log2 fold-change threshold of 1. PCA with hierarchical clustering of max-normalized trajectories of the 1000 most abundant clonotypes was used as exploratory dynamics analysis. The CD4 or CD8 phenotype of responding clones was assigned using the separately sequenced CD4+ and CD8+ repertoires. In TCRdb, the public reads were trimmed at Q25 with fastp and aligned with MiXCR, with productive beta chains retained. Rows with one shared CDR3 protein collapse into an entry with the most common genes and DNA. TCRdb assigned the V and J calls; the authors' analysis was not used. The sample contains over 95,000 distinct CDR3 sequences, around a fifth of them found a single time. The ten largest clones capture roughly 40% of the sample.

Turning to this clonotype: The specificity of this receptor is unknown. Per-nucleotide qualities are absent, and no much larger clonotype sits a single base away.

Overall study results and their limits: SARS-CoV-2 specificity of the second-wave clones peaking on day 37 was not confirmed. Contracting CD4+ clones appeared mostly in the CM and EM memory subsets, whereas CD8+ clones were enriched in EMRA. The detection of some responding clones in pre-infection memory suggests that pre-existing cross-reactive memory T cells joined the SARS-CoV-2 response. Balanced CD4/CD8 phenotypes were observed for clones contracting from day 15 to 85, whereas a bias towards CD4+ was observed for a second wave of clones expanding from day 15 to 37. Only two mild cases were covered in the study, and larger cohorts including severe cases with pre-infection samples were considered necessary.

The cysteine opens and the phenylalanine closes a CDR3 of 14 amino acids. The read is trimmed to its CDR3 DNA, 42 bases read in frame from base 1. V and J are truncated by 5 bases and 6 bases respectively, leaving an intervening sequence of 15 bases. The germline V gene yields MNHEY for CDR1 and SVGEGT for CDR2. PBMCs were isolated by Ficoll-Paque density gradient centrifugation. The clonotype comes from a man younger than 35 who had mild COVID-19 (a few samples of this study predate the infection). The sample titles of this study are shuffled in the database, so cell type and time point are left out; the donor was told from shared clones. The sequenced sample consisted of PBMCs or a T cell subset sorted from them (not recorded which). The chain is encoded by TRBV6-2 or TRBV6-3 joined to TRBJ2-3; TRBD2 might be the D gene, on 5 matching bases. This receptor carries the CDR3 CASSRGRELDTQYF. The DNA sequence reads TGTGCCAGCAGTCGCGGACGGGAATTGGATACGCAGTATTTT.